This T cell receptor (beta chain) is from a study of lymphopenia after photon versus proton radiotherapy. The protocol was immunoSEQ multiplex PCR, while the TCRdb copy is restricted to in-frame clones and leaves out a portion. The sample lists some 20,000 clones; 75% to 95% were seen once. Germline V gene data show CDR1 as LGHNA and CDR2 as YNFKEQ. The V segment lost 5 bases and the J segment 11 bases; nucleotides outside the gene matches: 8. This CDR3 spans 12 amino acids. Regarding the study as a whole: Post-nadir TCR diversity decline inversely tracked overall survival among those who died. Under photons, naive T cells and diversity fell while effector/memory populations rose.

Note on this clone: What it binds is not known.

The rearrangement uses TRBV4-2 and TRBJ2-7; 8 nucleotides line up with TRBD1. This sequence originates from a man between 60 and 75 years old with pancreatic cancer. This specimen consisted of peripheral blood, obtained from a patient treated with photon-based radiotherapy. The CDR3 nucleotides are TGTGCCAGCAGCGAGGACAGGGCGGTTAAGTACTTC. Translation gives CASSEDRAVKYF.